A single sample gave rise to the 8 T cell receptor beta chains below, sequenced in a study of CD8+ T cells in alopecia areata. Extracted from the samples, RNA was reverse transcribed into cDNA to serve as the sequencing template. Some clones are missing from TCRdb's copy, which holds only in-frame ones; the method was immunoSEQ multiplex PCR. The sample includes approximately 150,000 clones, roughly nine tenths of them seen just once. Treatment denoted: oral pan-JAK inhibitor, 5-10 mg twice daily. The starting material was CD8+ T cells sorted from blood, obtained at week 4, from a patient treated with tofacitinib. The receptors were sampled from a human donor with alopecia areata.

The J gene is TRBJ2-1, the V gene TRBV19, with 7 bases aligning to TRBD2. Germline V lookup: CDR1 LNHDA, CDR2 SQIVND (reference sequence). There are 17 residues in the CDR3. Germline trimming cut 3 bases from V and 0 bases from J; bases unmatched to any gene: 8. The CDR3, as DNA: TGTGCCAGTAGTATGGTAGCGGGCCCGAGCTCCTACAATGAGCAGTTCTTC. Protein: CASSMVAGPSSYNEQFF.

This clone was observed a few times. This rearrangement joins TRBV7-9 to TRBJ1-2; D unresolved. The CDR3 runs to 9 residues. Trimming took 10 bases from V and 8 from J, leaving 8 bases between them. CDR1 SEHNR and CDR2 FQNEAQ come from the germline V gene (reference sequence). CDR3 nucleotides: TGTGCCACCCTGGGGGGCTACACCTTC. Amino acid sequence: CATLGGYTF.

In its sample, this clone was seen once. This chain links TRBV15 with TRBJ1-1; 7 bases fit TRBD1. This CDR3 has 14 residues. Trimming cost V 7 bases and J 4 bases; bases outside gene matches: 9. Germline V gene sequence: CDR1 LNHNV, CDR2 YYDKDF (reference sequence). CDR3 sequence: CATTPGPGGTEAFF. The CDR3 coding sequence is TGTGCCACCACCCCGGGCCCAGGGGGCACTGAAGCTTTCTTT. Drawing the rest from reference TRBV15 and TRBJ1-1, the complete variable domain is DAMVIQNPRYQVTQFGKPVTLSCSQTLNHNVMYWYQQKSSQAPKLLFHYYDKDFNNEADTPDNFQSRRPNTSFCFLDIRSPGLGDTAMYLCATTPGPGGTEAFFGQGTRLTVV.

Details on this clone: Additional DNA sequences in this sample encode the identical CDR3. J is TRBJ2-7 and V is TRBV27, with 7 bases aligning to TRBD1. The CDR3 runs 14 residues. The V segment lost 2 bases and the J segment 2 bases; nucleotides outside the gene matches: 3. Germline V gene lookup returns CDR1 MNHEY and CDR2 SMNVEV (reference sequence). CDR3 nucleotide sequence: TGTGCCAGCAGTTTAGGGCAGGGGGCCTACGAGCAGTACTTC. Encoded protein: CASSLGQGAYEQYF.

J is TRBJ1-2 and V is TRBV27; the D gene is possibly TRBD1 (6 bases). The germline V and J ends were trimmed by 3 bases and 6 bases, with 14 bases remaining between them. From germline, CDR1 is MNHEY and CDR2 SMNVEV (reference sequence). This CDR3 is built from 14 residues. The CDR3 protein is CASSFTPGQHGYTF. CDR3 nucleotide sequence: TGTGCCAGCAGTTTCACCCCCGGACAGCATGGCTACACCTTC.

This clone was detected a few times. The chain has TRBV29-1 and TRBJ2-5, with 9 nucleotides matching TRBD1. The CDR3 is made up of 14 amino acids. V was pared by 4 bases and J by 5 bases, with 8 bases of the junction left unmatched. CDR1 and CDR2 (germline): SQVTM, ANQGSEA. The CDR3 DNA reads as TGCAGCGTTGGTGGGACAGGGCTGTTGGAGACCCAGTACTTC. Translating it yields CSVGGTGLLETQYF.

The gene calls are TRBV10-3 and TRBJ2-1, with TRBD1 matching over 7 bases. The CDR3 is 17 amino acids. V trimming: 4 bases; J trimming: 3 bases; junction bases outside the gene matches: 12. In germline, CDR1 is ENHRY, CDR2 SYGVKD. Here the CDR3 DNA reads TGTGCCATCAGTGTAGATTTACAGGGGACCTACTACAATGAGCAGTTCTTC. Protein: CAISVDLQGTYYNEQFF.

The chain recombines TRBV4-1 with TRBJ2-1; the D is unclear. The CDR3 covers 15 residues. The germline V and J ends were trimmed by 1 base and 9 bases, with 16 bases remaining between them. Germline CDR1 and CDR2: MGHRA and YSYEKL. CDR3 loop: CASSQVGRIYPEQFF. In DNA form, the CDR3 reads TGCGCCAGCAGCCAAGTCGGACGAATATATCCTGAGCAGTTCTTC.